A single T cell receptor beta chain is shown here with its context. These data belong to a study of blood T cell repertoires in COVID-19. Assay used: immunoSEQ multiplex PCR; TCRdb lists only in-frame clones, some missing. This table holds approximately 140,000 clones, 84% found once. The CDR3 length is 11 residues. Trimming removed 5 bases from V and 9 bases from J; junction bases left unmatched: 3. The germline gives CDR1 LNHDA, CDR2 SQIVND (reference sequence). Membership in each cohort depended on participant-reported clinical history. The specimen sequenced was PBMCs or T cells enriched from blood (not recorded which). The receptor was derived from a man between 40 and 49 years old with acute COVID-19. The chain links TRBV19 to TRBJ2-7, with 8 bases lining up with TRBD2. The CDR3 DNA is TGTGCCAGTAGTCGCGGGAGGATGCAGTACTTC. This codes for CASSRGRMQYF.